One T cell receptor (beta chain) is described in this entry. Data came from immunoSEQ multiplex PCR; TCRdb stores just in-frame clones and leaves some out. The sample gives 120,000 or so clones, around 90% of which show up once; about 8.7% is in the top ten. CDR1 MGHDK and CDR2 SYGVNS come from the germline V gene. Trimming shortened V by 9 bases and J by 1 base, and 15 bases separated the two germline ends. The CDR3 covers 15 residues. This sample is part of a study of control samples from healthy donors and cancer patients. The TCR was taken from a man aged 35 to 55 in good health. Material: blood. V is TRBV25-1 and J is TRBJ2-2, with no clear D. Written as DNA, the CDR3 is TGTGCCAGACCTCTCTTTTTGCGGAACACCGGGGAGCTGTTTTTT. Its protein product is CARPLFLRNTGELFF.